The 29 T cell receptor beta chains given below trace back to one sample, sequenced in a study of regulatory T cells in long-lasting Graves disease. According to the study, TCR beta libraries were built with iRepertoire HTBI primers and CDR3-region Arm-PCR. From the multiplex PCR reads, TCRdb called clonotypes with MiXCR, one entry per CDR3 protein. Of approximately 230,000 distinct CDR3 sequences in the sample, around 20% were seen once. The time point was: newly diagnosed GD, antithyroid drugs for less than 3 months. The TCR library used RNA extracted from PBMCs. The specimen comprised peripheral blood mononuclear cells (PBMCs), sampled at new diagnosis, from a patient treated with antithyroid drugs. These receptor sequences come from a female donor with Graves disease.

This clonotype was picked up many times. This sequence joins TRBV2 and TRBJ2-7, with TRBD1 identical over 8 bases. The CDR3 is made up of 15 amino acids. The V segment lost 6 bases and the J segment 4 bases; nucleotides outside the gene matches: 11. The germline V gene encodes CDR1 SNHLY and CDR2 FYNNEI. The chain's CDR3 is CASREGAGGWYEQYF. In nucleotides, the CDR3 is TGTGCCAGCAGAGAGGGGGCAGGGGGCTGGTACGAGCAGTACTTC.

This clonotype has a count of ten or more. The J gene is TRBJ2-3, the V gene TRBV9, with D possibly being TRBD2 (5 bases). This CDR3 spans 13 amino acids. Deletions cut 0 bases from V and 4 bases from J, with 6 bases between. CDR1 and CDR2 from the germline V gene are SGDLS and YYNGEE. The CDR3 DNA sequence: TGTGCCAGCAGCGTAGCGCGGGCAGATACGCAGTATTTT. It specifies CASSVARADTQYF.

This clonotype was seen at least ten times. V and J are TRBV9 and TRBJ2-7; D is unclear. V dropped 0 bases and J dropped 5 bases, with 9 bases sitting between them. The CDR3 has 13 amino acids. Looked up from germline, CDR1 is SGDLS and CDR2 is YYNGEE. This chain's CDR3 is CASSVAGDDEQYF. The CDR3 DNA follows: TGTGCCAGCAGCGTAGCGGGTGACGACGAGCAGTACTTC. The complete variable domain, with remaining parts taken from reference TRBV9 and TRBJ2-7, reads DSGVTQTPKHLITATGQRVTLRCSPRSGDLSVYWYQQSLDQGLQFLIQYYNGEERAKGNILERFSAQQFPDLHSELNLSSLELGDSALYFCASSVAGDDEQYFGPGTRLTVT.

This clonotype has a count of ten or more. CDR3 in amino acids: CAISEPGQGTGELFF. The CDR3 region has the DNA TGTGCCATCAGTGAGCCGGGACAGGGGACCGGGGAGCTGTTTTTT. V and J are TRBV10-3 and TRBJ2-2, with 10 bases aligning to TRBD1. Germline-derived CDR1 and CDR2 are ENHRY and SYGVKD. Trimming at V came to 2 bases and at J to 5 bases, leaving 2 bases not matched to a gene. This CDR3 is built from 15 residues.

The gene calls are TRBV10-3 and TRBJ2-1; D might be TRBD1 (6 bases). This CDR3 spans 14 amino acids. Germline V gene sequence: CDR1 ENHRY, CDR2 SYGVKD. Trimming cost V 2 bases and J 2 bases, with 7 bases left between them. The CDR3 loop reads CAISEDRTYNEQFF. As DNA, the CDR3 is TGTGCCATCAGTGAGGACAGGACCTACAATGAGCAGTTCTTC.

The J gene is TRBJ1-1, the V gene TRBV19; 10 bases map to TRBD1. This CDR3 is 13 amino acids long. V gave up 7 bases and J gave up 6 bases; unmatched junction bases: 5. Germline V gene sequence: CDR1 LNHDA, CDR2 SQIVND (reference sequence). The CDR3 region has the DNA TGTGCCAGTATCAACGACAGGGGGCCTGAAGCTTTCTTT. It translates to CASINDRGPEAFF.

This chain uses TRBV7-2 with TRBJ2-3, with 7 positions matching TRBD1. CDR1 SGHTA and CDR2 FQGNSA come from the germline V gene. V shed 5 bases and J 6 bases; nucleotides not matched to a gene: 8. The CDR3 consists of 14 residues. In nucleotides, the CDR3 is TGTGCCAGCAGCGAACAGGGGAAGGTCGATACGCAGTATTTT. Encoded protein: CASSEQGKVDTQYF.

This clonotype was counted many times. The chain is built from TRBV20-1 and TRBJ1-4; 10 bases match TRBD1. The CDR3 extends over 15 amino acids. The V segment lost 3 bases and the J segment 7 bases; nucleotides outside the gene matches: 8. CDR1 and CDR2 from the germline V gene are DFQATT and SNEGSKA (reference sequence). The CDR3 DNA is TGCAGTGCTAGCGAGACCGGGACAGGGGCTGAAAAACTGTTTTTT. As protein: CSASETGTGAEKLFF.

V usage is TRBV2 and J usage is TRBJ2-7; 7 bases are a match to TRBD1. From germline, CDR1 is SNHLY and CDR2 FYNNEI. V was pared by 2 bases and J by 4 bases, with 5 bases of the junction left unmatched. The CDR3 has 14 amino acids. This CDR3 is CASSETGTAYEQYF. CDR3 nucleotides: TGTGCCAGCAGTGAAACCGGGACAGCGTACGAGCAGTACTTC.

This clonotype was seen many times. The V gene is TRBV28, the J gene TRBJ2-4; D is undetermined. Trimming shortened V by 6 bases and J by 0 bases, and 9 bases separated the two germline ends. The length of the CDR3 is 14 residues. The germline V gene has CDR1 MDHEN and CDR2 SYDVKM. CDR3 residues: CASSLTLAKNIQYF. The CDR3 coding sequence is TGTGCCAGCAGCTTGACATTAGCCAAAAACATTCAGTACTTC.

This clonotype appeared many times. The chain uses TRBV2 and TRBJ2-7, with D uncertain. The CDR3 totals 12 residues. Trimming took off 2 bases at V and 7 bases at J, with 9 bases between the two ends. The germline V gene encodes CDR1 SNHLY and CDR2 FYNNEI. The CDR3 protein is CASSEQATEQYF. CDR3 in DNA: TGTGCCAGCAGTGAACAGGCCACGGAGCAGTACTTC.

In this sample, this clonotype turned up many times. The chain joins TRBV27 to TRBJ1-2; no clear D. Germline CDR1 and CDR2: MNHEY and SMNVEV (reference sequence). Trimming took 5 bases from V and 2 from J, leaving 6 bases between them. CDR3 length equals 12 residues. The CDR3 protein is CASSKTNYGYTF. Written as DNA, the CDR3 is TGTGCCAGCAGTAAGACGAACTATGGCTACACCTTC.

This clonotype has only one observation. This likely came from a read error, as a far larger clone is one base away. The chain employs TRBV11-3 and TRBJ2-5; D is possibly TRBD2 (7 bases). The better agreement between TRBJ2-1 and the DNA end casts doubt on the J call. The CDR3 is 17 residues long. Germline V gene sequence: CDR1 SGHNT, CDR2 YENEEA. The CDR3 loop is CASSLGYLVGGGNEQFF. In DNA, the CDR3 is TGTGCCAGCAGCTTAGGTTACCTAGTGGGAGGGGGGAATGAGCAGTTCTTC.

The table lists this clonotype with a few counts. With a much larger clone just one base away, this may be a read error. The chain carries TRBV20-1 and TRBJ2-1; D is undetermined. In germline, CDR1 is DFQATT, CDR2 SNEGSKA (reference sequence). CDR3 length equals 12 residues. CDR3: CSARPPYNKQFF. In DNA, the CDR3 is TGCAGTGCTAGACCCCCATACAATAAGCAGTTCTTC.

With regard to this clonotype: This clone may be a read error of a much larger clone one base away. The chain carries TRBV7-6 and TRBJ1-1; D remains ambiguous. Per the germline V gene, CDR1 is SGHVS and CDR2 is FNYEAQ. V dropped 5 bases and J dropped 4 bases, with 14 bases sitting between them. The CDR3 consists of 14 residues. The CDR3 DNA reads TGTGCCAGCAGCCTCAAGAGAGGGAGCACTGAAGCTTTCTTT. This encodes CASSLKRGSTEAFF.

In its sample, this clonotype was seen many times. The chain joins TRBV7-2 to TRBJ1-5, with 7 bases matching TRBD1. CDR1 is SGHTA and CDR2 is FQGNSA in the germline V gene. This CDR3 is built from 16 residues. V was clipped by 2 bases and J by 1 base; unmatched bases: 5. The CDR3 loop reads CASSLRAGGSNQPQHF. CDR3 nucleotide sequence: TGTGCCAGCAGCTTAAGGGCAGGGGGGAGCAATCAGCCCCAGCATTTT.

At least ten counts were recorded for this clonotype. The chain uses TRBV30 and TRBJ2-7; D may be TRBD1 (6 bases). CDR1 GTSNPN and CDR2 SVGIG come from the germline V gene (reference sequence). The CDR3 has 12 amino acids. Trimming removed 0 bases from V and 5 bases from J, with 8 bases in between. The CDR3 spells CAWSVQGNEQYF. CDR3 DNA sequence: TGTGCCTGGAGTGTACAGGGCAACGAGCAGTACTTC.

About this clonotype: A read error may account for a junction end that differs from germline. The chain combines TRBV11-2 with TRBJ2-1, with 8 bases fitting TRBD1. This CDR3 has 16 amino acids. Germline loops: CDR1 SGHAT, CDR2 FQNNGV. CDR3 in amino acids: CASSLDRGQGQDTQYF. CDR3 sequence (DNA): TGTGCCAGCAGCTTAGATAGAGGACAGGGTCAAGATACGCAGTATTTC.

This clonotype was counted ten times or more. CDR3 protein: CASSPRGVDNEQFF. CDR3 in DNA: TGTGCCAGCAGCCCCCGGGGGGTCGACAATGAGCAGTTCTTC. The chain is built from TRBV11-3 and TRBJ2-1, with 7 bases fitting TRBD2. In germline, CDR1 is SGHNT, CDR2 YENEEA. CDR3 length equals 14 residues. The J segment lost 5 bases and the V segment lost 5 bases, leaving 6 bases of the junction unmatched.

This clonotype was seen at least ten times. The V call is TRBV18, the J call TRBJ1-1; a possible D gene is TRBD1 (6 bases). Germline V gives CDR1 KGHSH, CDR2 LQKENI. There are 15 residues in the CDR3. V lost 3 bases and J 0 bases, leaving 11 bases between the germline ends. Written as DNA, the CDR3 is TGTGCCAGCTCACCGAATACAGGGTTGAACACTGAAGCTTTCTTT. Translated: CASSPNTGLNTEAFF. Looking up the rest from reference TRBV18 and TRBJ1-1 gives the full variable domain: NAGVMQNPRHLVRRRGQEARLRCSPMKGHSHVYWYRQLPEEGLKFMVYLQKENIIDESGMPKERFSAEFPKEGPSILRIQQVVRGDSAAYFCASSPNTGLNTEAFFGQGTRLTVV.

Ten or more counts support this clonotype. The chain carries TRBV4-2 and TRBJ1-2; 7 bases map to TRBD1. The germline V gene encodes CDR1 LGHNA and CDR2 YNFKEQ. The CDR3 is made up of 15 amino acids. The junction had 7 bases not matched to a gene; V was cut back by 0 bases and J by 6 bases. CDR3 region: CASSQEGTAMDGYTF. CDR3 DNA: TGTGCCAGCAGCCAAGAAGGGACAGCCATGGATGGCTACACCTTC.

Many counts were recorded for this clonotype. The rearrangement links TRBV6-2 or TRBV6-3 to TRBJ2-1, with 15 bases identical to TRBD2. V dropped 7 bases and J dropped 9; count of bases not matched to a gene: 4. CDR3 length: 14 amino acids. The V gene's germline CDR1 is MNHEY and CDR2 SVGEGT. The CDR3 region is CASTSGLAGGEQFF. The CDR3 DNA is TGTGCCAGCACCTCGGGACTAGCGGGAGGTGAGCAGTTCTTC.

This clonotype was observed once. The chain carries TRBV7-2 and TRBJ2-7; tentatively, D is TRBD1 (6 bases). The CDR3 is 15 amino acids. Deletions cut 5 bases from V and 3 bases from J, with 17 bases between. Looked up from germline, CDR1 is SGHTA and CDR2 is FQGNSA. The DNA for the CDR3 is TGTGCCAGCAGCCCCTTGGACAGTTCTCTCTACGAGCAGTACTTC. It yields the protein CASSPLDSSLYEQYF.

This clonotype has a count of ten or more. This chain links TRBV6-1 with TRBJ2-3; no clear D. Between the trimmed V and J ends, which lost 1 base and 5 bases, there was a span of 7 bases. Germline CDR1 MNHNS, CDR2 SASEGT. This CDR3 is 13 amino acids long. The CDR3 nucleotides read TGTGCCAGCAGTGAAGGGTCCGGAGATACGCAGTATTTT. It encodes CASSEGSGDTQYF.

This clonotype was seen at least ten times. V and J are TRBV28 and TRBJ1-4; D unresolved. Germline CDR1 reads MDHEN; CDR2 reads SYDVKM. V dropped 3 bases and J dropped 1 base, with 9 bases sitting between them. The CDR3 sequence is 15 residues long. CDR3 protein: CASSFLGRTNEKLFF. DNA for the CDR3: TGTGCCAGCAGTTTCTTAGGGCGAACTAATGAAAAACTGTTTTTT.

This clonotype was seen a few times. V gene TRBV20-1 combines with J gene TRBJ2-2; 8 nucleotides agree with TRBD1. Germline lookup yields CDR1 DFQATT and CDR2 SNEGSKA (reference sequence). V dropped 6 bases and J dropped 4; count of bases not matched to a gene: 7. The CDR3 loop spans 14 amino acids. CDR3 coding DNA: TGCAGTGCGACGACAGGGGAAGTCACCGGGGAGCTGTTTTTT. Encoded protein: CSATTGEVTGELFF.

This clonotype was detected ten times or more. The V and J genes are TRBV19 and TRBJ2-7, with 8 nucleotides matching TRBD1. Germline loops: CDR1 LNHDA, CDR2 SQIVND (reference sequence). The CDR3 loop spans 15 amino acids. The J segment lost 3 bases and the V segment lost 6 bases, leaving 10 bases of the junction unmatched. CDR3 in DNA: TGTGCCAGTAGCCCCGGACAGGGCTTTTTCTACGAGCAGTACTTC. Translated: CASSPGQGFFYEQYF.

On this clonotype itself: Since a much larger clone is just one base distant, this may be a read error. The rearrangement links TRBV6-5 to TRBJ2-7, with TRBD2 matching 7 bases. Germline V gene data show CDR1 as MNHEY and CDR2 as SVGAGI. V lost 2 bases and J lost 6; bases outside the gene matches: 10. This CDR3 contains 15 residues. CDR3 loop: CASSYSGLGLREQYF. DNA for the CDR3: TGTGCCAGCAGTTACAGTGGACTAGGTCTCCGCGAGCAGTACTTC.

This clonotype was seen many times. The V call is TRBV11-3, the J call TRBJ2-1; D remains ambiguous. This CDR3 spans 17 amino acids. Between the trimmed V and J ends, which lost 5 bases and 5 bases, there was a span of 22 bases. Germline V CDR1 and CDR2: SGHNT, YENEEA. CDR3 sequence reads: CASSPPSVWDPHNEQFF. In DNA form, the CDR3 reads TGTGCCAGCAGCCCACCCAGCGTGTGGGATCCGCACAATGAGCAGTTCTTC.